The 21 T cell receptor beta chains below all came from one sample that was sequenced in a study of post-analysis software for immune sequencing data. Study observations and caveats: Patients used five TRBV segments, including TRBV5-6, TRBV5-1 and TRBV20-1, more often than controls.

Prepared TCR beta cDNA libraries contained unique molecular identifiers. Each CDR3 protein gets one entry after TCRdb re-called the PCR reads with MiXCR. The profile covers under 900,000 distinct CDR3 sequences, with about 53% appearing a single time and roughly 4.4% taken by the ten largest. No antigen has been identified for these receptors. The sequenced sample was blood. These receptors all come from a girl aged 5 to 17 with multiple sclerosis.

This chain connects TRBV20-1 to TRBJ2-4; tentative D call: TRBD2 (6 bases). V lost 3 bases to trimming and J lost 0 bases, with 9 bases between them. The CDR3 consists of 14 residues. Germline values: CDR1 DFQATT, CDR2 SNEGSKA (reference sequence). This CDR3 is CSARDYLAKNIQYF. The CDR3 nucleotides are TGCAGTGCTAGGGACTACCTAGCCAAAAACATTCAGTACTTC.

The chain has TRBV14 and TRBJ1-1, with a tentative D call TRBD1 (6 bases). Trimming shortened V by 3 bases and J by 1 base, and 12 bases separated the two germline ends. CDR3 length: 15 residues. CDR1 is SGHDN, CDR2 FVKESK, per germline. CDR3 DNA: TGTGCCAGCAGCCAGCCTGGGGGGCCGAACACTGAAGCTTTCTTT. Translated, it gives CASSQPGGPNTEAFF.

V usage is TRBV24-1 and J usage is TRBJ2-7; D might be TRBD1 (5 bases). V lost 3 bases and J lost 3, with 8 bases in between. In germline, CDR1 is KGHDR, CDR2 SFDVKD. CDR3 size: 13 residues. CDR3 in DNA: TGTGCCACCAGTGATGGGGCACACTACGAGCAGTACTTC. This encodes CATSDGAHYEQYF.

The chain has TRBV29-1 and TRBJ2-3; 7 nucleotides agree with TRBD1. CDR1 is SQVTM and CDR2 is ANQGSEA in the germline V gene. Germline trimming cut 2 bases from V and 4 bases from J; bases unmatched to any gene: 3. The CDR3 is 13 residues long. The CDR3 nucleotides are TGCAGCGTTGAAACAGGGGACGCAGATACGCAGTATTTT. Amino acid sequence: CSVETGDADTQYF.

V and J are TRBV28 and TRBJ2-7; a possible D gene is TRBD1 (6 bases). This CDR3 is 13 amino acids long. Trimming shortened V by 10 bases and J by 0 bases, and 13 bases separated the two germline ends. Per the germline V gene, CDR1 is MDHEN and CDR2 is SYDVKM. DNA of the CDR3: TGTGCCACGGAGGACAGAGGCTCCTACGAGCAGTACTTC. This codes for CATEDRGSYEQYF.

This rearrangement joins TRBV29-1 to TRBJ2-3, with D unresolved. V dropped 1 base and J dropped 7 bases, with 9 bases sitting between them. Germline V gene data show CDR1 as SQVTM and CDR2 as ANQGSEA. This CDR3 comprises 12 residues. CDR3 amino acids: CSVEVPSYTQYF. Written as DNA, the CDR3 is TGCAGCGTTGAAGTTCCGAGTTATACGCAGTATTTT.

The chain is built from TRBV12-3 or TRBV12-4 and TRBJ2-1; D is possibly TRBD1 (6 bases). The CDR3 is made up of 18 amino acids. Between the trimmed V and J ends, which lost 3 bases and 10 bases, there was a span of 28 bases. The CDR3 nucleotides read TGTGCCAGCAGTTTGGAGGACAGACTAACAGCCTTCACCGGGGAGCAGTTCTTC. As protein: CASSLEDRLTAFTGEQFF.

This chain links TRBV20-1 with TRBJ2-5; 12 bases are shared with TRBD2. J lost 2 bases, V lost 5 bases, and 3 bases had no gene match. The CDR3 is 14 residues long. In germline, CDR1 is DFQATT, CDR2 SNEGSKA (reference sequence). CDR3 residues: CSAVGLAGQETQYF. The CDR3 bases are TGCAGTGCTGTCGGACTAGCGGGACAAGAGACCCAGTACTTC.

The chain recombines TRBV5-1 with TRBJ2-1, with 10 nucleotides matching TRBD1. The CDR3 is 21 amino acids. V lost 1 base and J lost 4; bases outside the gene matches: 20. Germline V gene sequence: CDR1 SGHRS, CDR2 YFSETQ. This CDR3 is CASSLFPKSRIRDRGYNEQFF. CDR3 nucleotides: TGCGCCAGCAGCTTGTTTCCTAAGAGTAGAATCCGGGACAGGGGTTACAATGAGCAGTTCTTC.

V usage is TRBV6-5 and J usage is TRBJ1-1, with 8 bases that match TRBD1. J lost 6 bases, V lost 2 bases, and 8 bases had no gene match. Germline V gives CDR1 MNHEY, CDR2 SVGAGI. The CDR3 sequence is 15 residues long. CDR3 DNA: TGTGCCAGCAGTTACCAGGTTCAGGGGGCGTCTGAAGCTTTCTTT. Protein sequence: CASSYQVQGASEAFF.

The V and J genes are TRBV5-5 and TRBJ2-7; unclear D gene. CDR3 length equals 16 residues. The V end lost 0 bases, the J end lost 0 bases, and 13 bases lay between the germline ends. Germline CDR1 reads SGHKS; CDR2 reads YYEKEE (reference sequence). The CDR3 reads CASSLGRPGSSYEQYF. CDR3 DNA: TGTGCCAGCAGCTTGGGAAGGCCAGGATCCTCCTACGAGCAGTACTTC.

V and J are TRBV12-3 or TRBV12-4 and TRBJ1-1; 9 bases are shared with TRBD1. V lost 6 bases, J lost 1 base, and 12 bases stayed unmatched. The CDR3 totals 17 residues. In nucleotides, the CDR3 is TGTGCCAGCAGGTCACCGGGACAGGGCCTTTGGAACACTGAAGCTTTCTTT. Amino acid sequence: CASRSPGQGLWNTEAFF.

This chain connects TRBV20-1 to TRBJ2-4, with D possibly TRBD1 on 6 matching bases. CDR3 length equals 15 residues. V lost 0 bases and J 4 bases, leaving 13 bases between the germline ends. Germline CDR1 reads DFQATT; CDR2 reads SNEGSKA (reference sequence). The CDR3 reads CSARDHRTAKNIQYF. In DNA form, the CDR3 reads TGCAGTGCTAGAGATCATAGGACAGCAAAAAACATTCAGTACTTC.

CDR3 amino acids: CASSFARMEYF. In DNA, the CDR3 is TGTGCCAGCAGTTTTGCCAGGATGGAGTACTTC. The genes are TRBV27 and TRBJ2-7; D remains unclear. The CDR3 covers 11 residues. The germline CDR1 and CDR2 sequences are MNHEY and SMNVEV (reference sequence). V gave up 3 bases and J gave up 11 bases, with 11 bases separating them.

The V call is TRBV27, the J call TRBJ1-2; possible D gene TRBD1, 6 bases. The CDR3 is made up of 14 amino acids. V shed 4 bases and J shed 5 bases, with 14 bases lying between them. Per germline, CDR1 MNHEY and CDR2 SMNVEV (reference sequence). This CDR3 is CASSSQGVGYGYTF. The CDR3 coding sequence is TGTGCCAGCAGTTCACAGGGTGTCGGGTATGGCTACACCTTC.

The V call is TRBV29-1, the J call TRBJ2-7, with D unclear. The J call is doubtful: the DNA matches TRBJ2-5 better. This CDR3 contains 15 residues. CDR1 is SQVTM and CDR2 is ANQGSEA in the germline V gene. CDR3 protein: CSVEDPGVYRETQYF. CDR3 sequence (DNA): TGCAGCGTTGAAGATCCTGGCGTGTACCGGGAGACCCAGTACTTC.

The J gene is TRBJ2-2, the V gene TRBV4-1, with 9 bases fitting TRBD1. This CDR3 is 17 amino acids long. V gave up 1 base and J gave up 3 bases; unmatched junction bases: 6. Per the germline V gene, CDR1 is MGHRA and CDR2 is YSYEKL. The CDR3 here is CASSQAAGQGDTGELFF. CDR3 DNA sequence: TGCGCCAGCAGCCAAGCGGCGGGACAGGGTGACACCGGGGAGCTGTTTTTT.

The CDR3 spells CSVLGLGGTYNEQYF. The CDR3 coding sequence is TGCAGCGTCCTCGGTTTGGGGGGGACCTACAATGAGCAGTACTTC. The genes are TRBV29-1 and TRBJ2-1, with 7 nucleotides matching TRBD2. TRBJ2-7 matches the DNA end more closely, so the J call is doubtful. The CDR3 runs 15 residues. The germline gives CDR1 SQVTM, CDR2 ANQGSEA.

This clonotype was found a few times. The chain recombines TRBV12-3 or TRBV12-4 with TRBJ1-2; D might be TRBD1 (5 bases). The CDR3 runs 13 residues. V lost 11 bases, J lost 8 bases, and 21 bases lay in between. The CDR3 loop is CAGSVGRTRGYTF. In DNA form, the CDR3 reads TGTGCCGGGTCCGTGGGACGGACTCGGGGCTACACCTTC.

The chain links TRBV10-3 to TRBJ2-5; 10 bases match TRBD2. From germline, CDR1 is ENHRY and CDR2 SYGVKD. The CDR3 is 14 amino acids. V lost 10 bases and J lost 3; bases outside the gene matches: 8. CDR3 residues: CATSRGLAEETQYF. The CDR3 nucleotides are TGTGCCACTAGTCGTGGACTAGCGGAAGAGACCCAGTACTTC.

The rearrangement links TRBV5-1 to TRBJ1-4; TRBD1 agrees at 7 bases. The CDR3 contains 16 residues. The germline gives CDR1 SGHRS, CDR2 YFSETQ. The ends lost 0 bases at V and 8 bases at J; junction bases unmatched: 10. The CDR3 sequence: CASSLGTLQGGEKLFF. CDR3 in DNA: TGCGCCAGCAGCTTGGGAACGCTGCAGGGGGGCGAAAAACTGTTTTTT.